The rows below give T cell receptor beta chains drawn from one sample of a study of OX40 agonist ivuxolimab in advanced cancers. Sequencing used immunoSEQ multiplex PCR; TCRdb keeps in-frame clones, though not all of them. The sample lists fewer than 120,000 clones, around 90% occurring once. The sample consisted of CD4+ or CD8+ T cells sorted from blood, taken in a trial of the OX40 agonist ivuxolimab. These receptors all come from an adult with an advanced solid tumor such as melanoma, head and neck, liver or kidney cancer. The CDR3 runs from the conserved cysteine through the conserved F or W. Fields, in order: clone size, D gene, CDR3 length, J gene, V gene, CDR3 protein, CDR3 DNA. A D gene is named only where the DNA matches it firmly. Rows may omit the clone size; those that give it use once, few, many or a size class.

.,.,16,TRBJ2-5,TRBV5-1,CASSLVGQLNQETQYF,TGCGCCAGCAGCTTGGTTGGACAGCTAAACCAAGAGACCCAGTACTTC
.,.,12,TRBJ1-4,TRBV5-5,CASRADGEKLFF,TGTGCCAGCCGGGCAGACGGGGAAAAACTGTTTTTT
few,TRBD1,15,TRBJ1-5,TRBV2,CASRRDSLSNQPQHF,TGTGCCAGCCGCCGGGACAGTCTTAGCAATCAGCCCCAGCATTTT
.,TRBD1,13,TRBJ1-1,TRBV27,CASSSHRGTEAFF,TGTGCCAGCAGCTCCCACAGGGGCACTGAAGCTTTCTTT
.,.,13,TRBJ1-5,TRBV7-9,CASSGREGQPQHF,TGTGCCAGCAGCGGACGGGAGGGACAGCCCCAGCATTTT
few,TRBD2,17,TRBJ2-3,TRBV4-1,CASSQDRTSASTDTQYF,TGCGCCAGCAGCCAAGATCGGACTAGCGCGAGCACAGATACGCAGTATTTT
.,.,14,TRBJ2-1,TRBV18,CASSPIQSTNEQFF,TGTGCCAGCTCACCAATTCAAAGCACAAATGAGCAGTTCTTC
.,.,14,TRBJ2-7,TRBV4-3,CASSQAAQPSEQYF,TGCGCCAGCAGCCAAGCGGCCCAACCTTCCGAGCAGTACTTC
.,TRBD1,16,TRBJ1-2,TRBV28,CASSLTGTGVRAGYTF,TGTGCCAGCAGTTTGACCGGGACAGGGGTTCGGGCTGGCTACACCTTC
.,.,13,TRBJ2-5,TRBV30,CAWSVLKGETQYF,TGTGCCTGGAGTGTACTAAAAGGGGAGACCCAGTACTTC
few,TRBD2,16,TRBJ2-3,TRBV14,CASSQDRGGGSDTQYF,TGTGCCAGCAGCCAAGATAGAGGCGGGGGGTCAGATACGCAGTATTTT
.,TRBD2,16,TRBJ2-1,TRBV30,CAWRGLAGGGYNEQFF,TGTGCCTGGAGAGGACTAGCGGGAGGGGGGTACAATGAGCAGTTCTTC
.,.,14,TRBJ2-1,TRBV27,CASSPRGGAHEQFF,TGTGCCAGCAGTCCCAGAGGGGGGGCCCATGAGCAGTTCTTC
.,.,14,TRBJ2-2,TRBV6-6,CAGVGGTNTGELFF,TGTGCCGGCGTAGGGGGTACGAACACCGGGGAGCTGTTTTTT
.,TRBD1,14,TRBJ1-2,TRBV18,CASSTGGLLYGYTF,TGTGCCAGCTCAACAGGGGGCCTCCTCTATGGCTACACCTTC
.,.,15,TRBJ1-2,TRBV6-6,CASSYYSLSVGGYTF,TGTGCCAGCAGTTACTACAGCTTGAGCGTCGGCGGCTACACCTTC
.,TRBD1,14,TRBJ1-2,TRBV29-1,CSVVRDRGFYGYTF,TGCAGCGTTGTCCGGGACAGGGGTTTCTATGGCTACACCTTC
.,.,14,TRBJ2-5,TRBV5-1,CASSLGHLQETQYF,TGCGCCAGCAGCTTGGGGCACCTTCAAGAGACCCAGTACTTC
once,TRBD1,15,TRBJ2-2,TRBV9,CASSVNRGGTGELFF,TGTGCCAGCAGCGTAAACAGGGGCGGGACCGGGGAGCTGTTTTTT
.,.,17,TRBJ2-2,TRBV21-1,CASSKRERASNTGELFF,TGTGCCAGCAGCAAGAGGGAACGAGCGTCGAACACCGGGGAGCTGTTTTTT
.,.,12,TRBJ2-2,TRBV5-4,CASSLVVGELFF,TGTGCCAGCAGCTTGGTTGTCGGGGAGCTGTTTTTT
.,.,15,TRBJ2-2,TRBV9,CASSVARQSTGELFF,TGTGCCAGCAGCGTAGCCAGACAGTCCACCGGGGAGCTGTTTTTT
.,TRBD2,14,TRBJ2-7,TRBV6-6,CASRGELYSYEQYF,TGTGCCAGCCGGGGGGAGCTTTACTCCTACGAGCAGTACTTC
.,TRBD2,15,TRBJ2-3,TRBV9,CASSRGDRRRDTQYF,TGTGCCAGCAGCCGGGGGGACCGTCGAAGAGATACGCAGTATTTT
.,.,13,TRBJ2-5,TRBV4-3,CASSQGGREAQYF,TGCGCCAGCAGCCAAGGGGGGCGTGAGGCCCAGTACTTC
.,TRBD2,16,TRBJ2-2,TRBV7-3,CASSPPGQRGTGELFF,TGTGCCAGCAGCCCCCCCGGGCAGCGGGGCACCGGGGAGCTGTTTTTT
.,TRBD2,16,TRBJ2-5,TRBV5-1,CASSLRGGEGQETQYF,TGCGCCAGCAGCTTGCGGGGCGGGGAGGGGCAAGAGACCCAGTACTTC
.,.,14,TRBJ2-2,TRBV6-6,CAVAVRGDTGELFF,TGTGCCGTCGCCGTTCGGGGAGACACCGGGGAGCTGTTTTTT
once,.,15,TRBJ1-6,TRBV7-2,CASRSRVSRDSPLHF,TGTGCCAGCAGATCCCGGGTCTCGAGGGATTCACCCCTCCACTTT
.,TRBD1,13,TRBJ1-1,TRBV5-1,CASSPDRGQEAFF,TGCGCCAGCAGCCCGGACAGGGGGCAGGAAGCTTTCTTT
.,TRBD1,14,TRBJ1-2,TRBV5-1,CASSFLGQGRGYTF,TGCGCCAGCAGCTTCCTGGGACAGGGACGTGGCTACACCTTC
.,.,15,TRBJ2-7,TRBV5-6,CASSFSGVSSYEQYF,TGTGCCAGCAGCTTCTCCGGGGTGAGCTCCTACGAGCAGTACTTC
once,TRBD2,13,TRBJ2-5,TRBV19,CASSTSGPGTQYF,TGTGCCAGTAGCACTAGCGGTCCGGGGACCCAGTACTTC
.,.,16,TRBJ2-3,TRBV19,CASSPHRERSTDTQYF,TGTGCCAGTAGTCCCCACAGGGAGCGGAGCACAGATACGCAGTATTTT
.,.,15,TRBJ2-2,TRBV5-4,CASSRTWEPNGELFF,TGTGCCAGCAGCCGCACATGGGAGCCGAACGGGGAGCTGTTTTTT
.,.,13,TRBJ2-7,TRBV7-8,CASSYQGLGEQYF,TGTGCCAGCAGCTACCAGGGGTTGGGCGAGCAGTACTTC
.,.,15,TRBJ1-1,TRBV18,CASSPGGEQGTEAFF,TGTGCCAGCTCCCCGGGGGGGGAGCAGGGCACTGAAGCTTTCTTT